The T cell receptor beta chain under discussion was sequenced for a study of blood T cells in healthy people across ages. The CDR3 loop spans 15 amino acids. The V gene's germline CDR1 is MNHNY and CDR2 SVGAGI (reference sequence). The V end was cut by 5 bases, the J end by 2 bases, with 15 bases between. A second PCR of 7 to 11 cycles used a sample-barcoded 5' primer and a J-beta primer mix. Tags on each cDNA molecule came from a template-switch adaptor with 12 random nucleotides. TCRdb recomputed calls from the 5' RACE reads with MiXCR, one row per CDR3 protein. The table lists roughly 1,800,000 distinct CDR3 sequences, around half of them singletons. The draw of peripheral blood yielded ten milliliters from each donor. No fewer than 7 million PBMCs went into each sample.

The origin of this receptor is a woman aged 40 to 49 in good health. This rearrangement joins TRBV6-6 to TRBJ2-5; D is possibly TRBD1 or TRBD2 (6 bases each). The material sequenced was blood. The CDR3 nucleotides read TGTGCCAGCAGTGACATCCGGGGGCGGCAAGAGACCCAGTACTTC. It yields the protein CASSDIRGRQETQYF.